This paragraph covers one T cell receptor (beta chain) sequence. The antigen remains unidentified. This record belongs to a study of PD-1 blockade in classical Hodgkin lymphoma. After autologous stem cell transplantation all patients relapsed, and prior brentuximab vedotin exposure differed between cohorts. Clones were sequenced by immunoSEQ multiplex PCR, and TCRdb holds only the in-frame ones, with some missing. The sample has under 70,000 clones, approximately 89% seen once. General study findings and limits: Complete responders' baseline diversity resembled that of newly diagnosed patients.

The receptor's source is a human donor with classical Hodgkin lymphoma. The sequencing used peripheral blood mononuclear cells (PBMCs), collected at baseline.

This CDR3 is CASKTGGSMNTEAFF. CDR3 nucleotides: TGTGCCAGCAAAACAGGGGGGAGTATGAACACTGAAGCTTTCTTT. The V call is TRBV6-5, the J call TRBJ1-1; 8 nucleotides align to TRBD1. CDR1 MNHEY and CDR2 SVGAGI come from the germline V gene. V lost 7 bases to trimming and J lost 0 bases; unmatched junction nucleotides: 7. The CDR3 is made up of 15 amino acids.